What follows are 18 T cell receptor beta chains derived from one specimen sequenced in a study of beta chain features in type 1 diabetes. Findings and limits, study-wide: Moderately but significantly shorter TCRB CDR3s were found in Type 1 diabetes patients in all four CD4+ subsets.

Reverse transcription of all isolated RNA meant that expressed TCRB transcripts were sequenced. This table comes from immunoSEQ multiplex PCR, and its TCRdb copy is limited to in-frame clones, with some not included. In the table there are roughly 300,000 clones, 13% to 15% of which are singletons. These receptors have no known antigen. Material for sequencing was naive CD4+ T cells from blood. The source of these receptors is a man in his thirties or forties with type 1 diabetes.

This clone was detected only a few times. CDR3 protein: CASSPVAGGDEQFF. CDR3 sequence (DNA): TGTGCCAGCAGCCCGGTCGCAGGGGGCGATGAGCAGTTCTTC. V and J are TRBV7-6 and TRBJ2-1; 8 bases align to TRBD1. The CDR3 is made up of 14 amino acids. Germline CDR1 reads SGHVS; CDR2 reads FNYEAQ. The V segment lost 5 bases and the J segment 8 bases; nucleotides outside the gene matches: 8.

The chain carries TRBV5-1 and TRBJ2-2; D is unresolved. This CDR3 has 14 residues. V lost 3 bases to trimming and J lost 0 bases, with 6 bases between them. Germline V gives CDR1 SGHRS, CDR2 YFSETQ. This CDR3 is CASSSDPNTGELFF. CDR3 sequence (DNA): TGCGCCAGCAGCTCAGATCCGAACACCGGGGAGCTGTTTTTT.

There are a few counts of this clone. The genes are TRBV5-1 and TRBJ1-5; weak D call: TRBD1 (6 bases). In germline, CDR1 is SGHRS, CDR2 YFSETQ. The V gene lost 4 bases and the J gene lost 7 bases, with 18 bases spanning the gap. The CDR3 runs to 15 residues. The CDR3 sequence is CASSTGTRGGQPQHF. CDR3 DNA sequence: TGCGCCAGCAGCACCGGGACACGGGGAGGGCAGCCCCAGCATTTT.

Only a few counts were recorded for this clone. The rearrangement links TRBV7-6 to TRBJ2-3; TRBD1 agrees at 8 bases. This CDR3 spans 14 amino acids. CDR1 is SGHVS, CDR2 FNYEAQ, per germline. Trimming removed 2 bases from V and 5 bases from J; junction bases left unmatched: 3. The CDR3 here is CASSLQGAVDTQYF. The CDR3 coding sequence is TGTGCCAGCAGCTTACAGGGGGCTGTAGATACGCAGTATTTT.

V usage is TRBV5-8 and J usage is TRBJ2-7, with D unresolved. The CDR3 is made up of 15 amino acids. The germline V gene encodes CDR1 SGHTS and CDR2 YDEGEE. V was shortened by 0 bases and J by 2 bases, with 12 bases between the two germline ends. This CDR3 is CASSLAEILPYEQYF. Written as DNA, the CDR3 is TGTGCCAGCAGCTTGGCTGAGATCCTCCCCTACGAGCAGTACTTC.

The table lists this clone with a few counts. The chain combines TRBV18 with TRBJ2-7; possibly TRBD2 for D (6 bases). CDR3 length: 17 amino acids. Germline V gene data show CDR1 as KGHSH and CDR2 as LQKENI. V was pared by 6 bases and J by 1 base, with 22 bases between. The CDR3 reads CASSPAGGGSFSYEQYF. The CDR3 region has the DNA TGTGCCAGCTCCCCAGCTGGGGGAGGAAGTTTTTCCTACGAGCAGTACTTC.

This clone was recorded a few times. Germline and junction disagree at one end, which may indicate a read error. This chain connects TRBV7-7 to TRBJ2-3; 7 nucleotides line up with TRBD2. The CDR3 extends over 14 amino acids. From germline, CDR1 is SSHAT and CDR2 FNYEAQ (reference sequence). CDR3 DNA sequence: TGTGCTAGCAGCTTAGGGACTATCGCAGATACGCAGTATTTT. This sequence encodes CASSLGTIADTQYF.

The sample holds a few counts of this clone. The V call is TRBV5-1, the J call TRBJ2-2, with 8 nucleotides matching TRBD1. From germline, CDR1 is SGHRS and CDR2 YFSETQ. Trimming removed 1 base from V and 4 bases from J; junction bases left unmatched: 9. The CDR3 consists of 17 residues. CDR3 DNA sequence: TGCGCCAGCAGCTTGACCGGACAGGGTGGTGTCACCGGGGAGCTGTTTTTT. Encoded protein: CASSLTGQGGVTGELFF.

This clone was counted a few times. The chain combines TRBV7-6 with TRBJ2-3; 10 positions agree with TRBD2. The CDR3 runs to 14 residues. Germline-derived CDR1 and CDR2 are SGHVS and FNYEAQ. The V segment lost 1 base and the J segment 9 bases; nucleotides outside the gene matches: 4. CDR3 sequence (DNA): TGTGCCAGCAGCTTAGGAGGACTAGCGGACACGCAGTATTTT. Translation: CASSLGGLADTQYF.

J is TRBJ2-7 and V is TRBV27, with TRBD1 matching 8 bases. The CDR3 is 14 residues long. The J segment lost 5 bases and the V segment lost 8 bases, leaving 11 bases of the junction unmatched. From germline, CDR1 is MNHEY and CDR2 SMNVEV (reference sequence). The CDR3 sequence: CASRSDRGGNEQYF. As DNA, the CDR3 is TGTGCCAGCCGGTCAGACAGGGGAGGAAACGAGCAGTACTTC.

In this sample, this clone turned up a few times. This sequence joins TRBV10-3 and TRBJ1-2; the match to TRBD1 covers 9 bases. The junction had 8 bases not matched to a gene; V was cut back by 5 bases and J by 13 bases. Germline V gene lookup returns CDR1 ENHRY and CDR2 SYGVKD. CDR3 size: 12 residues. The CDR3 is CAISSDPGQGTF. The CDR3 DNA reads TGTGCCATCAGTAGTGATCCGGGACAGGGCACCTTC.

A few counts support this clone. The chain couples TRBV7-6 to TRBJ2-5; weak D call: TRBD1 (5 bases). The CDR3 runs 13 residues. Trimming left V 2 bases short and J 6 bases short, with 10 bases between. Germline assignment: CDR1 SGHVS and CDR2 FNYEAQ. Written as DNA, the CDR3 is TGTGCCAGCAGCTTATCCAGGGAAAAGACCCAGTACTTC. Translating gives CASSLSREKTQYF.

The V call is TRBV7-9, the J call TRBJ2-3, with a possible D match to TRBD2 (5 bases). Germline CDR1 reads SEHNR; CDR2 reads FQNEAQ (reference sequence). The ends were cut back, 1 base at V and 5 bases at J, with 16 bases in the middle. The CDR3 covers 16 residues. The CDR3 reads CASSLEAEMTGDTQYF. Here the CDR3 DNA reads TGTGCCAGCAGCTTAGAAGCGGAGATGACCGGAGATACGCAGTATTTT.

This clone was detected only a few times. This chain connects TRBV5-4 to TRBJ2-7, with 7 bases matching TRBD1. The CDR3 has 13 amino acids. Germline assignment: CDR1 SGHNT and CDR2 YYREEE (reference sequence). V was clipped by 5 bases and J by 3 bases; unmatched bases: 5. This chain's CDR3 is CASRLQGFYEQYF. The CDR3 DNA is TGTGCCAGCAGATTACAGGGGTTCTACGAGCAGTACTTC.

A few counts support this clone. The CDR3 spells CASSFSGAYSYEQYF. For the CDR3, the DNA is TGTGCCAGCAGCTTCTCTGGGGCCTACTCCTACGAGCAGTACTTC. The chain couples TRBV7-9 to TRBJ2-7; possibly TRBD1 for D (5 bases). With 3 bases removed from V and 0 bases from J, the gap between germline ends came to 12 bases. The CDR3 runs to 15 residues. CDR1 and CDR2 from the germline V gene are SEHNR and FQNEAQ (reference sequence).

The chain recombines TRBV14 with TRBJ2-5, with TRBD1 matching 11 bases. There are 16 residues in the CDR3. The germline gives CDR1 SGHDN, CDR2 FVKESK. Unmatched junction bases numbered 9, after V lost 4 bases and J lost 5 bases. The CDR3 spells CASSPDRDRGIETQYF. The CDR3 DNA reads TGTGCCAGCAGCCCCGACCGGGACAGGGGGATTGAGACCCAGTACTTC. Looking up the rest from reference TRBV14 and TRBJ2-5 gives the full variable domain: EAGVTQFPSHSVIEKGQTVTLRCDPISGHDNLYWYRRVMGKEIKFLLHFVKESKQDESGMPNNRFLAERTGGTYSTLKVQPAELEDSGVYFCASSPDRDRGIETQYFGPGTRLLVL.

This clone was seen a handful of times. V and J are TRBV5-4 and TRBJ2-2; TRBD1 agrees at 7 bases. V was clipped by 4 bases and J by 1 base; unmatched bases: 4. The CDR3 has 15 residues. CDR1 is SGHNT, CDR2 YYREEE, per germline (reference sequence). For the CDR3, the DNA is TGTGCCAGCAGCGAAAGGACAGGGAACACCGGGGAGCTGTTTTTT. Its protein is CASSERTGNTGELFF. Full variable domain (outside the CDR3, taken from reference TRBV5-4 and TRBJ2-2): ETGVTQSPTHLIKTRGQQVTLRCSSQSGHNTVSWYQQALGQGPQFIFQYYREEENGRGNFPPRFSGLQFPNYSSELNVNALELDDSALYLCASSERTGNTGELFFGEGSRLTVL.

The V and J genes are TRBV7-2 and TRBJ1-2; the D is unclear. Trimming left V 2 bases short and J 3 bases short, with 10 bases between. Looked up from germline, CDR1 is SGHTA and CDR2 is FQGNSA. This CDR3 contains 14 residues. This CDR3 reads CASSLPGEHYGYTF. DNA for the CDR3: TGTGCCAGCAGCTTACCCGGGGAGCACTATGGCTACACCTTC.